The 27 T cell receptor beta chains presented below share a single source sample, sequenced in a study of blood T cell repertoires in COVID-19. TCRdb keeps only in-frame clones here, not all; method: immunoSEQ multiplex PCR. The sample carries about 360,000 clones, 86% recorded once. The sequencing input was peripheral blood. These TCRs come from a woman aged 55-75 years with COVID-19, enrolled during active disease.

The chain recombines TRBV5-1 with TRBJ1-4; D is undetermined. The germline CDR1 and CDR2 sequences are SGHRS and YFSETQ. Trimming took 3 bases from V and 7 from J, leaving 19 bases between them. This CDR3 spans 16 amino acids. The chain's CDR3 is CASSWGTAMAGEKLFF. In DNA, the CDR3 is TGCGCCAGCAGCTGGGGAACAGCTATGGCGGGTGAAAAACTGTTTTTT.

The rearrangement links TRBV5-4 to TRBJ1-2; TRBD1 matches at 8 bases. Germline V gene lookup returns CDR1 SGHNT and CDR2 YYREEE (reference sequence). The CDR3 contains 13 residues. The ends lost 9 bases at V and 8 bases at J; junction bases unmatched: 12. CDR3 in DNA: TGTGCCACACAAAGGACAGGGATGGGGGGCTACACCTTC. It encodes CATQRTGMGGYTF.

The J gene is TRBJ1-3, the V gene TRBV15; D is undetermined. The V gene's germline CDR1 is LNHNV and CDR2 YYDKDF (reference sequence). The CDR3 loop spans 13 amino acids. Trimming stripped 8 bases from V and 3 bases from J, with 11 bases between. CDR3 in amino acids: CATARPGGNTIYF. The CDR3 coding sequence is TGTGCCACCGCGAGGCCGGGTGGAAACACCATATATTTT.

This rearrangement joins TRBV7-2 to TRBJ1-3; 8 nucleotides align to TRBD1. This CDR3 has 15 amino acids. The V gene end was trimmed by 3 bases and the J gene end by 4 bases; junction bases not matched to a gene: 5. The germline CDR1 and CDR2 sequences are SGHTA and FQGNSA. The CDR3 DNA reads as TGTGCCAGCAGCTTCGGGACAGGCTACGGAAACACCATATATTTT. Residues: CASSFGTGYGNTIYF.

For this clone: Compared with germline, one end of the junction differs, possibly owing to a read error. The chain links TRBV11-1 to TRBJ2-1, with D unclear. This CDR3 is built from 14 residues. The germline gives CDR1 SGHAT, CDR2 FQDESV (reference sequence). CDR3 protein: CASRLGLIYNEQFF. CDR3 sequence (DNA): TGTGCCAGCAGGTTAGGTTTAATCTACAATGAGCAGTTCTTC.

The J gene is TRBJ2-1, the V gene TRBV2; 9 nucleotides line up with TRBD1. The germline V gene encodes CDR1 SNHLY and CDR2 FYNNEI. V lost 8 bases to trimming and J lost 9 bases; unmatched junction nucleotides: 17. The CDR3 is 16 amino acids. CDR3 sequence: CASQVGIRTGAFEQFF. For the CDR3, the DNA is TGTGCCAGCCAAGTGGGTATCAGGACAGGGGCGTTTGAGCAGTTCTTC.

CDR3 in DNA: TGCGCCAGCAGCCAAGTCTACGGGGGTCCAGGTATCTACAATGAGCAGTTCTTC. It is translated as CASSQVYGGPGIYNEQFF. The J gene is TRBJ2-1, the V gene TRBV4-3; possibly TRBD2 for D (6 bases). The germline V gene has CDR1 LGHNA and CDR2 YSLEER. Trimming took 1 base from V and 3 from J, leaving 19 bases between them. The CDR3 has 18 residues.

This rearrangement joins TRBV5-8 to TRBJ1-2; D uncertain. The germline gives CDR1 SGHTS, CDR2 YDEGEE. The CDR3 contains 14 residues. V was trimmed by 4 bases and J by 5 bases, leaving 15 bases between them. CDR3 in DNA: TGTGCCAGCAGCGCTCTCAGGTCTCGATATGGCTACACCTTC. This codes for CASSALRSRYGYTF.

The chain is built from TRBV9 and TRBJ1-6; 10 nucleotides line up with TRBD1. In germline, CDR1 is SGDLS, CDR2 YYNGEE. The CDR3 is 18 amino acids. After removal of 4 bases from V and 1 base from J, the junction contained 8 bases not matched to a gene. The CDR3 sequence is CASSPIGQGDSYNSPLHF. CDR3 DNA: TGTGCCAGCAGCCCAATCGGACAGGGGGATTCCTATAATTCACCCCTCCACTTT. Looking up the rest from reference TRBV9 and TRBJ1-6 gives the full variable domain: DSGVTQTPKHLITATGQRVTLRCSPRSGDLSVYWYQQSLDQGLQFLIQYYNGEERAKGNILERFSAQQFPDLHSELNLSSLELGDSALYFCASSPIGQGDSYNSPLHFGNGTRLTVT.

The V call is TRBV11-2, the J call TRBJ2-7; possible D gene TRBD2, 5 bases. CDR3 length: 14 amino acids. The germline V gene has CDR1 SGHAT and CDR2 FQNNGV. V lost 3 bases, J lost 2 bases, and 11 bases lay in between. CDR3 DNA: TGTGCCAGCAGCTTCGAGGGAACAACCTACGAGCAGTACTTC. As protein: CASSFEGTTYEQYF.

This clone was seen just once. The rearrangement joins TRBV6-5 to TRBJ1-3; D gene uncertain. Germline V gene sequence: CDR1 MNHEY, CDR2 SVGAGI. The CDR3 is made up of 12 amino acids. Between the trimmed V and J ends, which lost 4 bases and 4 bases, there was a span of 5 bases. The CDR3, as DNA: TGTGCCAGCAGTTGGAGAGGAAACACCATATATTTT. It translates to CASSWRGNTIYF.

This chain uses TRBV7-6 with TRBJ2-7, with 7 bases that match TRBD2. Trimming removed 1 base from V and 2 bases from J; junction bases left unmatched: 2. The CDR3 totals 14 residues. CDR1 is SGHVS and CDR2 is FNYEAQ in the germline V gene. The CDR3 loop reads CASSLGEGTYEQYF. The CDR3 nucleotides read TGTGCCAGCAGCTTAGGGGAGGGCACCTACGAGCAGTACTTC.

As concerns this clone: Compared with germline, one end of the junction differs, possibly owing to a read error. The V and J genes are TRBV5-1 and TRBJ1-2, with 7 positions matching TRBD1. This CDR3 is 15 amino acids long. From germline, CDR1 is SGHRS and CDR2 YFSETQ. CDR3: CASSRDSNTNYGHTF. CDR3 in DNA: TGCGCCAGCAGCCGGGACAGCAACACTAACTATGGCCACACCTTC.

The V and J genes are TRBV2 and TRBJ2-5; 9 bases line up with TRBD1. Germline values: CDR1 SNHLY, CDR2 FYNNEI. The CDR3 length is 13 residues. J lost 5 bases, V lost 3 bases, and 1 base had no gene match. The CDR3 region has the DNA TGTGCCAGCAGTGAGGGACAGGGCGAGACCCAGTACTTC. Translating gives CASSEGQGETQYF.

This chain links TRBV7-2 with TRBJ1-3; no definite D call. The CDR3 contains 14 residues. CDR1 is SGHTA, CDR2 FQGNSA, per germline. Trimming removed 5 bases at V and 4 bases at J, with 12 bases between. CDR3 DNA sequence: TGTGCCAGCAGCAGAGGGCCGTCAGGAAACACCATATATTTT. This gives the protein CASSRGPSGNTIYF.

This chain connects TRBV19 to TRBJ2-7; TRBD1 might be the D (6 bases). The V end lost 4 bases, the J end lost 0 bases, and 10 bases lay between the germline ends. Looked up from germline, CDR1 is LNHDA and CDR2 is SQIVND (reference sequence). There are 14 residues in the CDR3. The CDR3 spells CASSRQESSYEQYF. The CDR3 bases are TGTGCCAGTAGTAGACAGGAAAGCTCCTACGAGCAGTACTTC. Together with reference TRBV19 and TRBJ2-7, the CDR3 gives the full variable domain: DGGITQSPKYLFRKEGQNVTLSCEQNLNHDAMYWYRQDPGQGLRLIYYSQIVNDFQKGDIAEGYSVSREKKESFPLTVTSAQKNPTAFYLCASSRQESSYEQYFGPGTRLTVT.

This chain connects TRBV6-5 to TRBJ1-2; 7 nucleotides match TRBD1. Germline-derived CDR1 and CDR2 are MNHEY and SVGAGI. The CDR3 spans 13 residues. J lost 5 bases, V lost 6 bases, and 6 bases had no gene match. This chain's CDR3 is CASSGQDLYGYTF. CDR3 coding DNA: TGTGCCAGCAGCGGACAGGACCTTTATGGCTACACCTTC.

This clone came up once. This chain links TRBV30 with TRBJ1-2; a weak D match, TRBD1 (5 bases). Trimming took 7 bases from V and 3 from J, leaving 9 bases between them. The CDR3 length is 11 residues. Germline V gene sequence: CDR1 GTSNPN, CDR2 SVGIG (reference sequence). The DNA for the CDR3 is TGTGCCTTTACAGGTGACTATGGCTACACCTTC. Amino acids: CAFTGDYGYTF. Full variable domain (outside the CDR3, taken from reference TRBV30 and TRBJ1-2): SQTIHQWPATLVQPVGSPLSLECTVEGTSNPNLYWYRQAAGRGLQLLFYSVGIGQISSEVPQNLSASRPQDRQFILSSKKLLLSDSGFYLCAFTGDYGYTFGSGTRLTVV.

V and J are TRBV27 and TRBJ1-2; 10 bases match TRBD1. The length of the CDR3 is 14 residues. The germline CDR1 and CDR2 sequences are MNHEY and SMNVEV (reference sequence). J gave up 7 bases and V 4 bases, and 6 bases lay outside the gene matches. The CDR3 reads CASSSRDRGGGYTF. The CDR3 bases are TGTGCCAGCAGTTCCCGGGACAGGGGAGGTGGCTACACCTTC.

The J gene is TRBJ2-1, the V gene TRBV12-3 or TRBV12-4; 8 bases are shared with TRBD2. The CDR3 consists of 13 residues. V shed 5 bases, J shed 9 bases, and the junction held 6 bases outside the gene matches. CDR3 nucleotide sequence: TGTGCCAGCAGTCGCGGGGGGCGAGGTGAGCAGTTCTTC. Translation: CASSRGGRGEQFF.

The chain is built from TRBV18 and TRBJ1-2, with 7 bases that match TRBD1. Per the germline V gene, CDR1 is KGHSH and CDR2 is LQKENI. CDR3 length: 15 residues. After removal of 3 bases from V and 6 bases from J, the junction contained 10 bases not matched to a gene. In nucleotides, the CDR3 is TGTGCCAGCTCACCTTGGGACAGCGAAGGAAATGGCTACACCTTC. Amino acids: CASSPWDSEGNGYTF.

Written as DNA, the CDR3 is TGTGCCAGCAGCCAACGCTTAGGGGGGGCCGGAAACACCATATATTTT. Translated: CASSQRLGGAGNTIYF. The rearrangement links TRBV3-1 (or the pseudogene TRBV3-2) to TRBJ1-3; D is possibly TRBD1 (6 bases). Germline assignment: CDR1 LGHDT and CDR2 YNNKEL (reference sequence). Trimming stripped 2 bases from V and 4 bases from J, with 15 bases between. The CDR3 has 16 residues.

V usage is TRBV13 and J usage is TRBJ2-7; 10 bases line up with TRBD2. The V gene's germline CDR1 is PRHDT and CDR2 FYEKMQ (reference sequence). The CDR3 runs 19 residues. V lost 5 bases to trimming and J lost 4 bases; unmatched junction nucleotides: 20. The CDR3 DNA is TGTGCCAGCAGCACCATGGGCGGCCGAAGCGGGGGGGCCCGATACGAGCAGTACTTC. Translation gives CASSTMGGRSGGARYEQYF.

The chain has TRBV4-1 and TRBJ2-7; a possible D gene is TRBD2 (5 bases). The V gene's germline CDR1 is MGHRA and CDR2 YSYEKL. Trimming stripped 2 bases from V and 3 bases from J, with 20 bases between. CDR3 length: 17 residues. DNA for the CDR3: TGCGCCAGCAGCCAATTGAGCGGAACTATCGAGGGCTACGAGCAGTACTTC. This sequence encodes CASSQLSGTIEGYEQYF.

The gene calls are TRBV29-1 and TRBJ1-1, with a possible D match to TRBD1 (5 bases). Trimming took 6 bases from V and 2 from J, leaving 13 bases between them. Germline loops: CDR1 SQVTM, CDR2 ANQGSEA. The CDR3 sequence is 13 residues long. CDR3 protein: CSVRQSGNTEAFF. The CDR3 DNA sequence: TGCAGCGTCCGACAGAGTGGCAACACTGAAGCTTTCTTT.

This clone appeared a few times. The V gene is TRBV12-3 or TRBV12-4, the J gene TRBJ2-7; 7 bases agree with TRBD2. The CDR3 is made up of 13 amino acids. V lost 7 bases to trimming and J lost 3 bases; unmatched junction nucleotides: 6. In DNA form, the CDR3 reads TGTGCCAGCACCCTTGGCGGGGGCTACGAGCAGTACTTC. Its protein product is CASTLGGGYEQYF.

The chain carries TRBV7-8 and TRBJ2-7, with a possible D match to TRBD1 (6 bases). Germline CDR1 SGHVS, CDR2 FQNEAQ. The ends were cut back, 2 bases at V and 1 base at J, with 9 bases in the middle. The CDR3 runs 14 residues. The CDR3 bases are TGTGCCAGCAGCTTACAGGGGTATTCCTACGAGCAGTACTTC. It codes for CASSLQGYSYEQYF.